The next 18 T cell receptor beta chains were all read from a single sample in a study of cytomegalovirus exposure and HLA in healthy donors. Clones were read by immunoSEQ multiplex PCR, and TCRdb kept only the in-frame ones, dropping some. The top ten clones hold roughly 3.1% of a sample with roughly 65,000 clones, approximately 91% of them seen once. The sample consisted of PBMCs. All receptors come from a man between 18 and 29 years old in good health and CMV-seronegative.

The CDR3 loop reads CASRMNREGNQPQHF. CDR3 DNA: TGTGCCAGTAGGATGAACAGGGAAGGCAATCAGCCCCAGCATTTT. The rearrangement uses TRBV19 and TRBJ1-5; D is possibly TRBD1 (6 bases). The CDR3 is made up of 15 amino acids. Trimming cost V 6 bases and J 2 bases, with 14 bases left between them. The germline CDR1 and CDR2 sequences are LNHDA and SQIVND (reference sequence).

The CDR3 is CAWSGGGGTDTQYF. In DNA, the CDR3 is TGTGCCTGGAGTGGCGGCGGCGGAACAGATACGCAGTATTTT. The chain uses TRBV30 and TRBJ2-3; D is unclear. Trimming pared 1 base from V and 3 bases from J, leaving 11 bases between. The CDR3 is 14 amino acids. Germline CDR1 and CDR2: GTSNPN and SVGIG (reference sequence).

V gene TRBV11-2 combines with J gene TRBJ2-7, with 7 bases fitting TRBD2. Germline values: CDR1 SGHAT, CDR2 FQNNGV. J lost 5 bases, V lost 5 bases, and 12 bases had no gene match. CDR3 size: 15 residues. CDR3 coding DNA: TGTGCCAGCAGCCACTTCAGGACTAGTTCCCACGAGCAGTACTTC. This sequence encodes CASSHFRTSSHEQYF.

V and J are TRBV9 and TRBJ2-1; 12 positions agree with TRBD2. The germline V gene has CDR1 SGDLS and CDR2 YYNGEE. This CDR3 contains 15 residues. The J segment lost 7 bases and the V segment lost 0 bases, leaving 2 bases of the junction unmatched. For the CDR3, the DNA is TGTGCCAGCAGCGTAGAAGGACTAGCGGGAAATGAGCAGTTCTTC. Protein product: CASSVEGLAGNEQFF.

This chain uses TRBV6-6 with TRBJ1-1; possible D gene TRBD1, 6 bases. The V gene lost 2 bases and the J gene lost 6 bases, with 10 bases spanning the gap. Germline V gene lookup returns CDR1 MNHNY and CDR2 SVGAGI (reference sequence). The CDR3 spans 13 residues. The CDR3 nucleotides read TGTGCCAGCAGTTACGGCAGGGGCGCTGAAGCTTTCTTT. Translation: CASSYGRGAEAFF.

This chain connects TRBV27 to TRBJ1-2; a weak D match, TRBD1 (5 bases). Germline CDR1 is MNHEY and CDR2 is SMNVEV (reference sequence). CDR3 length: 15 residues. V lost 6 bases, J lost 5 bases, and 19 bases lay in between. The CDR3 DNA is TGTGCCAGCAGCCAACAGGTTCAGAGCATTTATGGCTACACCTTC. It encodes CASSQQVQSIYGYTF.

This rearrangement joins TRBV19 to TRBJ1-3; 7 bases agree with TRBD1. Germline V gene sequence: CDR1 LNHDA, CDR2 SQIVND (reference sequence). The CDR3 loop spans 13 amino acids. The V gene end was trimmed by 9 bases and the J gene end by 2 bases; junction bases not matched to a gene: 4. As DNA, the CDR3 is TGTGCCAGCGGGACAGATCCTGGAAACACCATATATTTT. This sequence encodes CASGTDPGNTIYF. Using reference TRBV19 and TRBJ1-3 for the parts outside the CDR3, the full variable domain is DGGITQSPKYLFRKEGQNVTLSCEQNLNHDAMYWYRQDPGQGLRLIYYSQIVNDFQKGDIAEGYSVSREKKESFPLTVTSAQKNPTAFYLCASGTDPGNTIYFGEGSWLTVV.

The CDR3 here is CASSLDAAEAFF. CDR3 sequence (DNA): TGCGCCAGCAGCTTGGACGCAGCTGAAGCTTTCTTT. The rearrangement links TRBV5-1 to TRBJ1-1; D not resolved. Germline values: CDR1 SGHRS, CDR2 YFSETQ. V shed 0 bases and J shed 6 bases, with 6 bases lying between them. The CDR3 extends over 12 amino acids.

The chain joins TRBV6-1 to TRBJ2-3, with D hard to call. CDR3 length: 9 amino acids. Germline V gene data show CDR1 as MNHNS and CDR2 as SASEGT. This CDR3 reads CASGDTQYF. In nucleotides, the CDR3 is TGTGCGAGTGGAGATACGCAGTATTTT.

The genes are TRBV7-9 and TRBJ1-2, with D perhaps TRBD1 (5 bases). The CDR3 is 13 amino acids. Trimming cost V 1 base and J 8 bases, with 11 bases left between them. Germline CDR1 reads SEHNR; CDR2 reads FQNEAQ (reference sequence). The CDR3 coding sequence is TGTGCCAGCAGCTTAGTGATGGGGCGCGGCTACACCTTC. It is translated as CASSLVMGRGYTF.

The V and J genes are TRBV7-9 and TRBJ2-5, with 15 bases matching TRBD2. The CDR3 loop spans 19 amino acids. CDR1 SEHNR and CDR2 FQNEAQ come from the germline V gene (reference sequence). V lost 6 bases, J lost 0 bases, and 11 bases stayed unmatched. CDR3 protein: CASSRGLAGGSGDQETQYF. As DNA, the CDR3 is TGTGCCAGCAGTCGGGGACTAGCGGGAGGAAGTGGAGACCAAGAGACCCAGTACTTC. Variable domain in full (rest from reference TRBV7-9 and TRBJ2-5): DTGVSQNPRHKITKRGQNVTFRCDPISEHNRLYWYRQTLGQGPEFLTYFQNEAQLEKSRLLSDRFSAERPKGSFSTLEIQRTEQGDSAMYLCASSRGLAGGSGDQETQYFGPGTRLLVL.

The CDR3 DNA reads as TGCAGTGGACAGGGGTTGGGCACTGAAGCTTTCTTT. This encodes CSGQGLGTEAFF. The chain has TRBV29-1 and TRBJ1-1; 9 bases are shared with TRBD1. The CDR3 runs 12 residues. Germline CDR1 reads SQVTM; CDR2 reads ANQGSEA.

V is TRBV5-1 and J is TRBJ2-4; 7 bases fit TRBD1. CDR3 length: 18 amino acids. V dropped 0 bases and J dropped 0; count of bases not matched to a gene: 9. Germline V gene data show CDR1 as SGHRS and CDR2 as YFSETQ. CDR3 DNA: TGCGCCAGCAGCTTGGAAGGGGTTAGGGGGCTAGCCAAAAACATTCAGTACTTC. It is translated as CASSLEGVRGLAKNIQYF.

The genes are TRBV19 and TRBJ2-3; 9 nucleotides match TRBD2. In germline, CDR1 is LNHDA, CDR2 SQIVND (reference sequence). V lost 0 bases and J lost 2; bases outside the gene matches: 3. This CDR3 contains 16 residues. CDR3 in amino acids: CASSIDLAGFTDTQYF. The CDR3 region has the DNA TGTGCCAGTAGTATAGATCTAGCGGGGTTCACAGATACGCAGTATTTT.

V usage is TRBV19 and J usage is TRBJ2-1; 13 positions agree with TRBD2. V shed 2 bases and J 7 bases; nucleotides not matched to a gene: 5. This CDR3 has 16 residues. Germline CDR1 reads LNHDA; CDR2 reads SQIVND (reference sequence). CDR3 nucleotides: TGTGCCAGTAGTATAAGGTGGACTAGCGGGAGAAATGAGCAGTTCTTC. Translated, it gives CASSIRWTSGRNEQFF.

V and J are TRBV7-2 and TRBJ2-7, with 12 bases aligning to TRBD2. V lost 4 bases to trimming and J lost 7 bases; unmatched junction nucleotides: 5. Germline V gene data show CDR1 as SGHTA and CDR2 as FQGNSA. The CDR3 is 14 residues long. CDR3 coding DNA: TGTGCCAGCAGCTCCTTACTAGCGGGAGGTGAGCAGTACTTC. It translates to CASSSLLAGGEQYF.

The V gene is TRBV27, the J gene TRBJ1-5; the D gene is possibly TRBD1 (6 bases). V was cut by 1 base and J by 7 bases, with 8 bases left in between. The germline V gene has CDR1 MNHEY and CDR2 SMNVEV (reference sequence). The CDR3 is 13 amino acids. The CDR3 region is CASSLWGPQPQHF. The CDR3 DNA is TGTGCCAGCAGTTTATGGGGGCCCCAGCCCCAGCATTTT.

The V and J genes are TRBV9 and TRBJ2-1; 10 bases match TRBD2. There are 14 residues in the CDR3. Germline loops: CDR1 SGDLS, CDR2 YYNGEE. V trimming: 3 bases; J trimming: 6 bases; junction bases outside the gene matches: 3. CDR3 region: CASSARTSGNEQFF. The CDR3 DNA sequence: TGTGCCAGCAGCGCCCGGACTAGCGGCAATGAGCAGTTCTTC.